These 19 T cell receptor beta chains originate from one sample sequenced in a study of blood T cells in healthy people across ages. Next came a second PCR, run for about 6 to 12 cycles, which used a sample-barcoded 5' primer along with a J-beta primer mix. MiXCR, applied by TCRdb to the 5' RACE reads, yields one record per CDR3 protein. The repertoire holds about 730,000 distinct CDR3 sequences, with roughly 41% as singletons. Source material: blood. All receptors come from a woman aged 60-75 years in good health.

Only a few counts were recorded for this clonotype. The J gene is TRBJ1-4, the V gene TRBV6-6; possibly TRBD1 for D (6 bases). V lost 0 bases and J 7 bases, leaving 12 bases between the germline ends. Germline V gene data show CDR1 as MNHNY and CDR2 as SVGAGI (reference sequence). This CDR3 is 15 amino acids long. CDR3: CASSYSAQGGEKLFF. CDR3 nucleotides: TGTGCCAGCAGTTACTCTGCACAGGGAGGTGAAAAACTGTTTTTT.

V and J are TRBV12-3 or TRBV12-4 and TRBJ1-2; no reliable D call. V lost 7 bases and J 5 bases, leaving 14 bases between the germline ends. The CDR3 length is 13 residues. CDR3 bases: TGTGCCAGCACTGACCCCCTTGGATATGGCTACACCTTC. It translates to CASTDPLGYGYTF.

This clonotype has a handful of counts. The chain joins TRBV20-1 to TRBJ2-6; weak D call: TRBD1 (8 bases). Deletions cut 6 bases from V and 0 bases from J, with 15 bases between. Per the germline V gene, CDR1 is DFQATT and CDR2 is SNEGSKA (reference sequence). This CDR3 spans 16 amino acids. For the CDR3, the DNA is TGCAGTGCGGGAGGGACAGGTTACTCTGGGGCCAACGTCCTGACTTTC. Its protein product is CSAGGTGYSGANVLTF.

This clonotype was seen more than once but under ten times. This chain joins TRBV27 and TRBJ1-4; TRBD1 agrees at 8 bases. Losses at the gene ends were 1 base for V and 11 bases for J; bases not matched to a gene: 3. From germline, CDR1 is MNHEY and CDR2 SMNVEV (reference sequence). This CDR3 is built from 13 residues. The chain's CDR3 is CASSLLDRGKLFF. CDR3 DNA sequence: TGTGCCAGCAGTTTATTAGACAGGGGTAAACTGTTTTTT.

This chain joins TRBV12-3 or TRBV12-4 and TRBJ2-1; 9 positions agree with TRBD2. The length of the CDR3 is 16 residues. The ends lost 4 bases at V and 9 bases at J; junction bases unmatched: 13. The CDR3 loop reads CASSSDIIGTSSEQFF. The CDR3 DNA reads as TGTGCCAGCAGTTCCGACATCATCGGGACTAGCAGTGAGCAGTTCTTC.

V and J are TRBV9 and TRBJ2-6; TRBD1 matches 7 bases. CDR3 length equals 16 residues. Trimming removed 3 bases from V and 0 bases from J; junction bases left unmatched: 3. Germline V lookup: CDR1 SGDLS, CDR2 YYNGEE. Here the CDR3 reads CASSATGASGANVLTF. CDR3 bases: TGTGCCAGCAGCGCAACAGGGGCCTCTGGGGCCAACGTCCTGACTTTC.

The rearrangement links TRBV20-1 to TRBJ2-3; D is possibly TRBD1 or TRBD2 (5 bases each). CDR3 length equals 17 residues. Germline V gene data show CDR1 as DFQATT and CDR2 as SNEGSKA (reference sequence). V was clipped by 3 bases and J by 0 bases, with 19 bases between them. This chain's CDR3 is CSASGLARGSSTDTQYF. For the CDR3, the DNA is TGCAGTGCTAGTGGCCTAGCAAGGGGATCTAGCACAGATACGCAGTATTTT.

This clonotype has a count of ten or more. V gene TRBV6-2 or TRBV6-3 combines with J gene TRBJ2-7; 8 nucleotides align to TRBD1. V was pared by 0 bases and J by 2 bases, with 6 bases of the junction left unmatched. The CDR3 extends over 16 amino acids. The germline V gene has CDR1 MNHEY and CDR2 SVGEGT. CDR3 bases: TGTGCCAGCAGTTACTCCAGGACAGGGACCCCCTACGAGCAGTACTTC. Translation: CASSYSRTGTPYEQYF.

This clonotype was detected a few times. The CDR3 nucleotides read TGTGCCAGCAGCCAACAACCGGTGACTAGCGGGAGGAATGAGCAGTTCTTC. Amino acids: CASSQQPVTSGRNEQFF. The genes are TRBV4-2 and TRBJ2-1, with TRBD2 matching over 13 bases. Losses at the gene ends were 2 bases for V and 7 bases for J; bases not matched to a gene: 8. There are 17 residues in the CDR3. The germline gives CDR1 LGHNA, CDR2 YNFKEQ.

This clonotype showed up just a few times. The chain joins TRBV20-1 to TRBJ2-1; 7 bases are a match to TRBD2. After removal of 6 bases from V and 9 bases from J, the junction contained 14 bases not matched to a gene. Germline-derived CDR1 and CDR2 are DFQATT and SNEGSKA (reference sequence). There are 14 residues in the CDR3. Here the CDR3 reads CSALVGGSTGEQFF. The DNA for the CDR3 is TGCAGTGCCCTCGTTGGCGGGAGCACAGGTGAGCAGTTCTTC.

In its sample, this clonotype was seen a few times. The gene calls are TRBV20-1 and TRBJ1-4; unclear D gene. The CDR3 covers 16 residues. V was pared by 5 bases and J by 7 bases, with 23 bases between. Germline V gene sequence: CDR1 DFQATT, CDR2 SNEGSKA (reference sequence). CDR3 residues: CSAPERGNIVREKLFF. CDR3 nucleotide sequence: TGCAGTGCTCCTGAAAGAGGGAATATCGTACGTGAAAAACTGTTTTTT.

The table lists this clonotype with a count of one. This rearrangement joins TRBV9 to TRBJ2-6; 8 bases agree with TRBD1. The CDR3 sequence is 17 residues long. With 4 bases clipped from V and 0 bases from J, the junction kept 6 bases outside the gene matches. Germline V gene sequence: CDR1 SGDLS, CDR2 YYNGEE. DNA of the CDR3: TGTGCCAGCAGCACGACAGGGGCTTCCTCTGGGGCCAACGTCCTGACTTTC. Translation: CASSTTGASSGANVLTF.

This clonotype has at least ten counts. The chain links TRBV20-1 to TRBJ2-7; the match to TRBD1 covers 7 bases. The CDR3 contains 14 residues. The germline V gene encodes CDR1 DFQATT and CDR2 SNEGSKA (reference sequence). Trimming took 2 bases from V and 3 from J; bases not matched to a gene: 7. CDR3 DNA: TGCAGTGCTAGACACCCGGGACAGCGCTACGAGCAGTACTTC. This gives the protein CSARHPGQRYEQYF.

The chain couples TRBV20-1 to TRBJ2-3; no firm D call. Germline V lookup: CDR1 DFQATT, CDR2 SNEGSKA (reference sequence). The CDR3 has 14 residues. Between the trimmed V and J ends, which lost 4 bases and 6 bases, there was a span of 17 bases. This CDR3 is CSATPTVIPDTQYF. CDR3 DNA sequence: TGCAGTGCTACCCCGACCGTTATTCCCGATACGCAGTATTTT.

The rearrangement links TRBV29-1 to TRBJ2-5; 10 bases map to TRBD1. Germline-derived CDR1 and CDR2 are SQVTM and ANQGSEA. This CDR3 is 14 amino acids long. Losses at the gene ends were 6 bases for V and 5 bases for J; bases not matched to a gene: 9. CDR3 residues: CSVAGQGSRETQYF. CDR3 bases: TGCAGCGTGGCGGGACAGGGGTCTAGGGAGACCCAGTACTTC.

Many counts were recorded for this clonotype. This sequence joins TRBV3-1 and TRBJ1-5; 10 nucleotides agree with TRBD1. V shed 5 bases and J 2 bases; nucleotides not matched to a gene: 3. Germline lookup yields CDR1 LGHDT and CDR2 YNNKEL (reference sequence). The CDR3 loop spans 15 amino acids. The CDR3 is CASSSGTGGNQPQHF. For the CDR3, the DNA is TGTGCCAGCAGCTCCGGGACAGGGGGCAATCAGCCCCAGCATTTT.

This clonotype has only one observation. The chain joins TRBV7-9 to TRBJ2-1, with TRBD1 identical over 8 bases. V shed 7 bases, J shed 7 bases, and the junction held 9 bases outside the gene matches. Germline assignment: CDR1 SEHNR and CDR2 FQNEAQ (reference sequence). This CDR3 comprises 14 residues. The DNA of the CDR3 is TGTGCCAGCATCCACCGGACAGGGATGAATGAGCAGTTCTTC. Protein product: CASIHRTGMNEQFF.

The J gene is TRBJ2-1, the V gene TRBV7-3; D possibly corresponds to TRBD2 (5 bases). Per germline, CDR1 SGHTA and CDR2 FQGTGA. This CDR3 is built from 15 residues. V dropped 0 bases and J dropped 5 bases, with 11 bases sitting between them. CDR3 protein: CASSLTIDGNNEQFF. In nucleotides, the CDR3 is TGTGCCAGCAGCTTAACCATCGACGGGAACAATGAGCAGTTCTTC. The full variable domain, in which reference TRBV7-3 and TRBJ2-1 provide the parts outside the CDR3, is GAGVSQTPSNKVTEKGKYVELRCDPISGHTALYWYRQSLGQGPEFLIYFQGTGAADDSGLPNDRFFAVRPEGSVSTLKIQRTERGDSAVYLCASSLTIDGNNEQFFGPGTRLTVL.

This clonotype was recorded a few times. This chain uses TRBV12-3 or TRBV12-4 with TRBJ1-5; TRBD1 agrees at 8 bases. J gave up 3 bases and V 6 bases, and 13 bases lay outside the gene matches. The CDR3 has 17 amino acids. The CDR3 DNA sequence: TGTGCCAGCAGCCGCGGCCTCACAGGGGGAGACAATCAGCCCCAGCATTTT. It is translated as CASSRGLTGGDNQPQHF.